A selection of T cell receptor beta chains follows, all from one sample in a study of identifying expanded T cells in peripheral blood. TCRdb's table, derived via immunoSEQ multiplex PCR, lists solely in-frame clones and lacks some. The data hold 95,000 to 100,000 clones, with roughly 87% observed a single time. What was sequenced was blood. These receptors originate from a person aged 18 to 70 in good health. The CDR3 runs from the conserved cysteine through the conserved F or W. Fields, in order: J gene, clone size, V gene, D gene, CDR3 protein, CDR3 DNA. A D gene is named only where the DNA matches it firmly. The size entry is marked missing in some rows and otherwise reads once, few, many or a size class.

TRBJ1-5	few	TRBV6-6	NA	CASSGAQPQHF	TGTGCCAGCAGTGGGGCCCAGCCCCAGCATTTT
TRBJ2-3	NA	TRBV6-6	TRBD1	CASSYATGGADTQYF	TGTGCCAGCAGTTACGCGACAGGGGGCGCAGATACGCAGTATTTT
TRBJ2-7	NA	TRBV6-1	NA	CASLEVLSYEQYF	TGTGCCAGCCTCGAGGTACTCTCCTACGAGCAGTACTTC
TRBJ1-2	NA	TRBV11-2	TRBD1	CASSTRTGTRADYGYTF	TGTGCCAGCAGCACCCGGACAGGGACTCGGGCGGACTATGGCTACACCTTC
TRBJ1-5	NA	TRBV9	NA	CASSVSAGSDQPQHF	TGTGCCAGCAGCGTCTCGGCGGGGTCCGATCAGCCCCAGCATTTT
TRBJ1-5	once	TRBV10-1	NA	CASSELSNQPQHF	TGCGCCAGCAGCGAACTTAGCAATCAGCCCCAGCATTTT
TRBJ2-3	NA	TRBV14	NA	CASSQTRSDTQYF	TGTGCCAGCAGCCAAACGCGGAGCGATACGCAGTATTTT
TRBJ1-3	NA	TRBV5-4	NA	CASSLSGAPANTIYF	TGTGCCAGCAGCTTGTCGGGGGCGCCGGCGAACACCATATATTTT
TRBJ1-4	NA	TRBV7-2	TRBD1	CASSPGQGNEKLFF	TGTGCCAGCAGCCCGGGACAGGGGAATGAAAAACTGTTTTTT
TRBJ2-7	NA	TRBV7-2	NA	CASSPSRGAYEQYF	TGTGCCAGCAGCCCTAGTCGTGGGGCCTACGAGCAGTACTTC
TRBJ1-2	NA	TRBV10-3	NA	CAIRSHVNGGMTNYGYTF	TGTGCCATCAGGTCCCACGTGAACGGAGGGATGACTAACTATGGCTACACCTTC
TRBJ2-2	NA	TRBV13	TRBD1	CASSPPDRPTTANTGELFF	TGTGCCAGCAGTCCCCCGGACAGGCCGACCACCGCGAACACCGGGGAGCTGTTTTTT
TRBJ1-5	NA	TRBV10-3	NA	CAISDRQGHSNQPQHF	TGTGCCATCAGTGATCGGCAGGGCCATAGCAATCAGCCCCAGCATTTT
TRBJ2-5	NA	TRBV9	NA	CASSAPLVQETQYF	TGTGCCAGCAGCGCCCCCCTAGTCCAAGAGACCCAGTACTTC
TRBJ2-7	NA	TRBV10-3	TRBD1	CAISEQGASSYEQYF	TGTGCCATCAGTGAGCAGGGGGCGAGCTCCTACGAGCAGTACTTC
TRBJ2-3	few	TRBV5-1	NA	CASSLDGEDTQYF	TGCGCCAGCAGCTTGGACGGCGAAGATACGCAGTATTTT
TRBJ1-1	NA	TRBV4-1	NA	CASSPPPGFHTLATEAFF	TGCGCCAGCAGCCCCCCGCCGGGGTTTCACACTTTGGCCACTGAAGCTTTCTTT
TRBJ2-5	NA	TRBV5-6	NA	CASSLGTGLRTQYF	TGTGCCAGCAGCTTGGGTACGGGACTGAGGACCCAGTACTTC
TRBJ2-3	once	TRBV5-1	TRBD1	CASSLEGGRTDTQYF	TGCGCCAGCAGCTTGGAAGGGGGCCGCACAGATACGCAGTATTTT
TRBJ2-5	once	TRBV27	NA	CASSFLGQETQYF	TGTGCCAGCAGTTTCTTGGGCCAAGAGACCCAGTACTTC
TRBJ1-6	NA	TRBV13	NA	CASSMGLRDSPLHF	TGTGCCAGCAGCATGGGACTTCGGGATTCACCCCTCCACTTT
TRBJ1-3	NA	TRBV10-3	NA	CAIRETGLHSGNTIYF	TGTGCCATCAGGGAGACAGGACTGCACTCTGGAAACACCATATATTTT
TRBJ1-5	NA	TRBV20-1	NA	CSAGDQPQHF	TGCAGTGCAGGGGATCAGCCCCAGCATTTT
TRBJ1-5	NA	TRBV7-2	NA	CASSLDGAYSNQPQHF	TGTGCCAGCAGCTTAGACGGGGCATATAGCAATCAGCCCCAGCATTTT
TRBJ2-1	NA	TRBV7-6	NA	CASSLVDSDGSSYNEQFF	TGTGCCAGCAGCTTAGTCGATTCGGACGGATCCTCCTACAATGAGCAGTTCTTC
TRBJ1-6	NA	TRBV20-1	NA	CRKETETPLHF	TGCAGGAAAGAGACTGAAACACCCCTCCACTTT
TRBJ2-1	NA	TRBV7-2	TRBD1	CASSLTGVNEQFF	TGTGCCAGCAGCTTGACAGGGGTCAATGAGCAGTTCTTC
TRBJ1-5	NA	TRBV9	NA	CASSFGWRDNQPQHF	TGTGCCAGCAGCTTTGGCTGGAGGGACAATCAGCCCCAGCATTTT
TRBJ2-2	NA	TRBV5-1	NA	CASSWGSPVYTGELFF	TGCGCCAGCAGCTGGGGGTCTCCCGTGTACACCGGGGAGCTGTTTTTT
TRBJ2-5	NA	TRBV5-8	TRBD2	CASSLLGLAGGSVETQYF	TGTGCCAGCAGCTTACTTGGACTAGCGGGGGGGTCGGTGGAGACCCAGTACTTC
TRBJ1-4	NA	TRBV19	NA	CASSPRFEKLFF	TGTGCCAGTAGTCCCCGTTTCGAAAAACTGTTTTTT
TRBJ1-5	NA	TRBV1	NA	CTSSQLGPYQPQHF	TGCACCAGCAGCCAGCTAGGTCCTTATCAGCCCCAGCATTTT
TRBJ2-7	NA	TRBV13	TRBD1	CASRQGQGASEQYF	TGTGCCAGCAGGCAAGGACAGGGGGCAAGCGAGCAGTACTTC
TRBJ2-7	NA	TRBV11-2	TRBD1	CASTRLDRGYEQYF	TGTGCCAGCACCCGATTGGACAGGGGCTACGAGCAGTACTTC
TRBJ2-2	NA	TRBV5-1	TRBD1	CASSLDPGGGPTGELFF	TGCGCCAGCAGCTTGGATCCAGGGGGCGGACCGACCGGGGAGCTGTTTTTT
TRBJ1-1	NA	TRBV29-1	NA	CSVDGRGTEAFF	TGCAGCGTTGATGGTCGGGGCACTGAAGCTTTCTTT
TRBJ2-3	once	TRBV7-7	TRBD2	CASSLGLAGTDTQYF	TGTGCCAGCAGCTTAGGTCTAGCGGGCACAGATACGCAGTATTTT
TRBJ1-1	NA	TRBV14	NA	CASSQEGARRDTEAFF	TGTGCCAGCAGCCAAGAGGGGGCTCGTCGTGACACTGAAGCTTTCTTT
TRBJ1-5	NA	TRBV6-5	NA	CASSYPGTVGQPQHF	TGTGCCAGCAGTTACCCCGGGACGGTGGGCCAGCCCCAGCATTTT
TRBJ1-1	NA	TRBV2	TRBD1	CASSQQGVGTEAFF	TGTGCCAGCAGCCAACAGGGGGTGGGCACTGAAGCTTTCTTT
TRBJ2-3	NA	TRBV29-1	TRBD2	CSVGGGGVDTQYF	TGCAGCGTCGGGGGCGGGGGGGTAGATACGCAGTATTTT
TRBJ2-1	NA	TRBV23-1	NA	CASSHPVNRYNEQFF	TGCGCCAGCAGTCATCCCGTTAACCGCTACAATGAGCAGTTCTTC